What follows are 5 T cell receptor beta chains derived from one specimen sequenced in a study of T cell responses to AZD1222 COVID-19 vaccine. The assay was immunoSEQ multiplex PCR, and TCRdb's table has in-frame clones only and misses some. This sample carries about 130,000 clones, more than 70% of them seen once, and the ten largest clones take 12%. Sequenced material: peripheral blood, taken on day 0 of AZD1222 vaccination. The source is an adult in good health.

This clone was detected a few times. The V call is TRBV5-1, the J call TRBJ1-1; D is undetermined. The CDR3 extends over 15 amino acids. The V end was cut by 7 bases, the J end by 1 base, with 17 bases between. Germline loops: CDR1 SGHRS, CDR2 YFSETQ. CDR3 in DNA: TGCGCCAGCGCCAGGACGGATCTACGGAACACTGAAGCTTTCTTT. As protein: CASARTDLRNTEAFF.

V gene TRBV7-9 combines with J gene TRBJ1-1; D remains unclear. The germline V gene encodes CDR1 SEHNR and CDR2 FQNEAQ (reference sequence). The germline V and J ends were trimmed by 5 bases and 0 bases, with 4 bases remaining between them. The CDR3 contains 12 residues. The chain's CDR3 is CASSHLNTEAFF. The CDR3 nucleotides read TGTGCCAGCAGCCATTTGAACACTGAAGCTTTCTTT.

CDR3 residues: CASRPKWGQGELEQFF. The CDR3 nucleotides are TGTGCCAGCAGGCCGAAATGGGGACAGGGTGAGCTTGAGCAGTTCTTC. The chain combines TRBV27 with TRBJ2-1, with 9 bases identical to TRBD1. The CDR3 sequence is 16 residues long. Germline assignment: CDR1 MNHEY and CDR2 SMNVEV (reference sequence). Trimming took 6 bases from V and 9 from J; bases not matched to a gene: 15.

This clone is deemed medium-sized (0.01 to 0.1%). The chain carries TRBV5-1 and TRBJ2-5, with D unclear. This CDR3 contains 14 residues. Trimming left V 4 bases short and J 4 bases short, with 14 bases between. The germline CDR1 and CDR2 sequences are SGHRS and YFSETQ. This CDR3 is CASSGWTPRETQYF. CDR3 bases: TGCGCCAGCAGCGGGTGGACCCCGAGAGAGACCCAGTACTTC.

A single count supports this clone. The chain carries TRBV10-1 and TRBJ2-5; 7 bases line up with TRBD1. The germline CDR1 and CDR2 sequences are WNHNN and SYGVQD (reference sequence). The CDR3 loop spans 16 amino acids. Trimming took 6 bases from V and 5 from J; bases not matched to a gene: 15. The CDR3 spells CASRGRGCRDRETQYF. The CDR3 coding sequence is TGCGCCAGCAGGGGCAGGGGGTGTCGGGACCGGGAGACCCAGTACTTC.